The next 8 T cell receptor beta chains were all read from a single sample in a study of blood T cell repertoires in COVID-19 (dated by TCRdb to the early 2020s). Receptor libraries were prepared by the immunoSEQ multiplex PCR assay. TCRdb retrieved this table from immuneACCESS and kept in-frame rearrangements only. Not all clones are present; in checked studies, unresolved V genes account for under half, and no reason is known for the remainder. Here the sample has 25,000 to 35,000 clones; 90% occur a single time. Around 8.4% of the sample belongs to the ten largest clones. The material sequenced was peripheral blood. These receptors were taken from a man between 65 and 85 years old with active or convalescent COVID-19.

The table lists this clone with a few counts. This chain connects TRBV10-3 to TRBJ2-7; 11 nucleotides line up with TRBD1. Germline lookup yields CDR1 ENHRY and CDR2 SYGVKD. The CDR3 loop spans 16 amino acids. V dropped 0 bases and J dropped 7; count of bases not matched to a gene: 8. Here the CDR3 reads CAISESSGQGAGEQYF. The CDR3 bases are TGTGCCATCAGTGAGTCCTCCGGACAGGGGGCTGGAGAGCAGTACTTC.

The chain joins TRBV6-6 to TRBJ2-3, with TRBD2 identical over 14 bases. CDR1 is MNHNY and CDR2 is SVGAGI in the germline V gene (reference sequence). The V segment lost 8 bases and the J segment 4 bases; nucleotides outside the gene matches: 8. The CDR3 has 16 amino acids. CDR3 region: CASGGTSGRRADTQYF. As DNA, the CDR3 is TGTGCCAGCGGGGGGACTAGCGGGAGAAGAGCAGATACGCAGTATTTT.

V is TRBV7-6 and J is TRBJ2-2, with 11 nucleotides matching TRBD2. Germline-derived CDR1 and CDR2 are SGHVS and FNYEAQ. This CDR3 region has 16 residues. Trimming removed 4 bases from V and 4 bases from J; junction bases left unmatched: 5. Written as DNA, the CDR3 is TGTGCCAGCAGCTCTACTAGCGGGGGAATCACCGGGGAGCTGTTTTTT. Translated: CASSSTSGGITGELFF.

The gene calls are TRBV19 and TRBJ2-1, with 8 bases lining up with TRBD1. Losses at the gene ends were 3 bases for V and 7 bases for J; bases not matched to a gene: 5. Per the germline V gene, CDR1 is LNHDA and CDR2 is SQIVND (reference sequence). The CDR3 is 14 amino acids. The DNA of the CDR3 is TGTGCCAGTAGTATCAGACAGGGGAAGAATGAGCAGTTCTTC. It is translated as CASSIRQGKNEQFF.

The CDR3 sequence: CASSAFTSGYYNEQFF. CDR3 DNA sequence: TGTGCCAGTAGTGCCTTCACTAGCGGGTATTACAATGAGCAGTTCTTC. J is TRBJ2-1 and V is TRBV19; 9 positions agree with TRBD2. The CDR3 consists of 16 residues. Per germline, CDR1 LNHDA and CDR2 SQIVND (reference sequence). J gave up 4 bases and V 5 bases, and 9 bases lay outside the gene matches.

The table lists this clone with a count of one. The chain employs TRBV5-1 and TRBJ1-1, with D perhaps matching TRBD1 (5 bases). The ends were cut back, 0 bases at V and 4 bases at J, with 13 bases in the middle. Germline V gene lookup returns CDR1 SGHRS and CDR2 YFSETQ. The CDR3 runs to 15 residues. In DNA, the CDR3 is TGCGCCAGCAGCTTGGGGTCGACAGAAACCACTGAAGCTTTCTTT. It specifies CASSLGSTETTEAFF.

The chain is built from TRBV6-5 and TRBJ1-6, with 10 nucleotides matching TRBD1. The CDR3 loop spans 15 amino acids. Trimming took 6 bases from V and 7 from J; bases not matched to a gene: 6. CDR1 MNHEY and CDR2 SVGAGI come from the germline V gene. The CDR3 DNA reads as TGTGCCAGCAGGTCCCTGGGACAGGGGAATTCACCCCTCCACTTT. Its translation is CASRSLGQGNSPLHF.

The chain joins TRBV5-4 to TRBJ1-1; 7 nucleotides match TRBD1. Trimming removed 1 base from V and 1 base from J; junction bases left unmatched: 4. Germline V lookup: CDR1 SGHNT, CDR2 YYREEE (reference sequence). This CDR3 is built from 15 residues. CDR3 DNA: TGTGCCAGCAGCTTGATTGGACAGGAGAACACTGAAGCTTTCTTT. This gives the protein CASSLIGQENTEAFF.